These 9 T cell receptor beta chains share one sample of origin, sequenced in a study of beta chain features in type 1 diabetes. TCRB transcripts that were expressed got sequenced, as all of the isolated RNA had been reverse transcribed. Assay used: immunoSEQ multiplex PCR; TCRdb lists only in-frame clones, some missing. The sample carries 400,000 to 500,000 clones, approximately 15% recorded once. Sequenced input: naive CD4+ T cells from blood. The source of these receptors is a man between 25 and 39 years old in good health.

The J gene is TRBJ1-3, the V gene TRBV19; no firm D call. Trimming pared 3 bases from V and 3 bases from J, leaving 12 bases between. Germline V lookup: CDR1 LNHDA, CDR2 SQIVND (reference sequence). This CDR3 spans 15 amino acids. The CDR3 DNA is TGTGCCAGTAGTATGAACAGTTTCCTTGGAAACACCATATATTTT. This encodes CASSMNSFLGNTIYF.

In this sample, this clone turned up a few times. The V gene is TRBV5-6, the J gene TRBJ2-7, with 7 bases aligning to TRBD1. The CDR3 totals 15 residues. Germline V gene sequence: CDR1 SGHDT, CDR2 YYEEEE. The junction had 9 bases not matched to a gene; V was cut back by 4 bases and J by 2 bases. For the CDR3, the DNA is TGTGCCAGCAGCCAGCCGGGACAGATAACCTACGAGCAGTACTTC. This sequence encodes CASSQPGQITYEQYF.

This clone has more than one count but fewer than ten. The V call is TRBV2, the J call TRBJ2-3; the match to TRBD2 covers 9 bases. Looked up from germline, CDR1 is SNHLY and CDR2 is FYNNEI. The junction had 4 bases not matched to a gene; V was cut back by 4 bases and J by 2 bases. The CDR3 is 15 amino acids. The DNA for the CDR3 is TGTGCCAGCAGTGTACAGCGGGGGGCCACAGATACGCAGTATTTT. Translating gives CASSVQRGATDTQYF.

The chain has TRBV5-4 and TRBJ2-3; no clear D. CDR1 is SGHNT, CDR2 YYREEE, per germline (reference sequence). The CDR3 is 14 residues long. The V gene lost 4 bases and the J gene lost 2 bases, with 11 bases spanning the gap. Written as DNA, the CDR3 is TGTGCCAGCAGCCCCCCGTCCTACACAGATACGCAGTATTTT. Translating it yields CASSPPSYTDTQYF.

A few counts support this clone. The rearrangement joins TRBV5-4 to TRBJ1-4, with 8 bases aligning to TRBD1. CDR1 is SGHNT and CDR2 is YYREEE in the germline V gene (reference sequence). This CDR3 region has 14 residues. V trimming: 4 bases; J trimming: 8 bases; junction bases outside the gene matches: 7. This chain's CDR3 is CASSHGQGVEKLFF. DNA for the CDR3: TGTGCCAGCAGCCACGGACAGGGAGTGGAAAAACTGTTTTTT.

The chain carries TRBV30 and TRBJ1-2; 8 bases are shared with TRBD1. Germline loops: CDR1 GTSNPN, CDR2 SVGIG (reference sequence). The CDR3 contains 14 residues. V lost 2 bases to trimming and J lost 6 bases; unmatched junction nucleotides: 8. CDR3 protein: CAWSPDRVSDGYTF. The CDR3 DNA is TGTGCCTGGAGTCCGGACAGGGTTTCGGATGGCTACACCTTC.

The V and J genes are TRBV2 and TRBJ2-3; D call uncertain. CDR1 and CDR2 (germline): SNHLY, FYNNEI. The V and J ends lost 7 bases and 4 bases respectively, with 6 bases between them. The CDR3 length is 11 residues. The CDR3 loop reads CASKSADTQYF. In DNA, the CDR3 is TGTGCCAGCAAGAGTGCAGATACGCAGTATTTT.

This clone was detected only a few times. This chain joins TRBV6-1 and TRBJ2-1; D not resolved. Germline loops: CDR1 MNHNS, CDR2 SASEGT. The V and J ends lost 0 bases and 8 bases respectively, with 11 bases between them. This CDR3 has 14 amino acids. The CDR3 DNA reads TGTGCCAGCAGTGAAGCCCACCATAGGGATGAGCAGTTCTTC. Its protein product is CASSEAHHRDEQFF.

A single count supports this clone. The rearrangement joins TRBV5-6 to TRBJ2-5; 7 bases map to TRBD2. The CDR3 covers 13 residues. The J segment lost 4 bases and the V segment lost 4 bases, leaving 4 bases of the junction unmatched. Germline lookup yields CDR1 SGHDT and CDR2 YYEEEE. Here the CDR3 DNA reads TGTGCCAGCAGCGGACTAGTGAGAGAGACCCAGTACTTC. This sequence encodes CASSGLVRETQYF.